A single sample gave rise to the 32 T cell receptor beta chains below, sequenced in a study of human T cells and chemical hapten exposure. MiXCR, applied by TCRdb to the RACE reads, yields one record per CDR3 protein. The repertoire holds 75,000 to 100,000 distinct CDR3 sequences, with under 15% as singletons. Specified time point: patch test 1, 2 weeks after DPC sensitization. Treatment defined: therapeutic diphenylcyclopropenone sensitization with weekly scalp DPC. The sequencing here drew on whole blood, taken in connection with sensitization to the hapten diphenylcyclopropenone (DPC). Source of these receptors: a woman aged 40 to 50 with alopecia areata. Some clones in this sample may be carry-over from other donors' samples.

In this sample, this clonotype turned up many times. This chain connects TRBV4-3 to TRBJ2-1, with D perhaps matching TRBD1 or TRBD2 (5 bases each). This CDR3 region has 15 residues. Trimming removed 4 bases at V and 2 bases at J, with 12 bases between. CDR1 is LGHNA and CDR2 is YSLEER in the germline V gene. The CDR3 loop reads CASSLTGTPYNEQFF. The CDR3 DNA reads as TGCGCCAGCAGCCTAACCGGGACCCCCTACAATGAGCAGTTCTTC.

J is TRBJ2-1 and V is TRBV2; D call uncertain. The CDR3 sequence is 12 residues long. Germline loops: CDR1 SNHLY, CDR2 FYNNEI. V was cut by 6 bases and J by 1 base, with 4 bases left in between. CDR3 in DNA: TGTGCCAGCAGACTTTCCTACAATGAGCAGTTCTTC. Translated, it gives CASRLSYNEQFF. The full variable domain, completed using reference TRBV2 and TRBJ2-1, is EPEVTQTPSHQVTQMGQEVILRCVPISNHLYFYWYRQILGQKVEFLVSFYNNEISEKSEIFDDQFSVERPDGSNFTLKIRSTKLEDSAMYFCASRLSYNEQFFGPGTRLTVL.

This chain joins TRBV29-1 and TRBJ2-5; D may be TRBD1 (5 bases). This CDR3 comprises 12 residues. In germline, CDR1 is SQVTM, CDR2 ANQGSEA. Trimming cost V 6 bases and J 2 bases, with 10 bases left between them. The chain's CDR3 is CSVGHGQETQYF. The CDR3, as DNA: TGCAGCGTGGGGCATGGGCAAGAGACCCAGTACTTC.

The chain links TRBV10-3 to TRBJ2-4; 7 bases are shared with TRBD2. The V gene end was trimmed by 9 bases and the J gene end by 3 bases; junction bases not matched to a gene: 5. Germline V gene data show CDR1 as ENHRY and CDR2 as SYGVKD. The CDR3 consists of 13 residues. The CDR3 here is CAIAQRDKNIQYF. CDR3 sequence (DNA): TGTGCCATTGCACAGCGGGACAAAAACATTCAGTACTTC.

This clonotype was recorded a few times. J is TRBJ1-5 and V is TRBV7-8, with TRBD1 matching over 7 bases. The CDR3 extends over 16 amino acids. V lost 5 bases to trimming and J lost 0 bases; unmatched junction nucleotides: 7. Germline loops: CDR1 SGHVS, CDR2 FQNEAQ. Here the CDR3 reads CASSPIGTVSNQPQHF. The CDR3, as DNA: TGTGCCAGCAGCCCCATCGGGACAGTTAGCAATCAGCCCCAGCATTTT.

The chain recombines TRBV28 with TRBJ2-5; D might be TRBD1 (6 bases). Germline V gives CDR1 MDHEN, CDR2 SYDVKM. This CDR3 has 14 residues. Trimming stripped 6 bases from V and 4 bases from J, with 15 bases between. CDR3 DNA: TGTGCCAGCAGGCCCCCAGGGGACGCAGAGACCCAGTACTTC. Protein sequence: CASRPPGDAETQYF. Together with reference TRBV28 and TRBJ2-5, the CDR3 gives the full variable domain: DVKVTQSSRYLVKRTGEKVFLECVQDMDHENMFWYRQDPGLGLRLIYFSYDVKMKEKGDIPEGYSVSREKKERFSLILESASTNQTSMYLCASRPPGDAETQYFGPGTRLLVL.

This clonotype was counted between two and nine times. The J gene is TRBJ2-3, the V gene TRBV6-4; D is possibly TRBD2 (6 bases). CDR3 size: 14 residues. V lost 8 bases, J lost 4 bases, and 16 bases lay in between. The germline gives CDR1 MRHNA, CDR2 SNTAGT. The CDR3 nucleotides read TGTGCCAGCGCCTGGGGGGAGCAGGCAGATACGCAGTATTTT. Translation: CASAWGEQADTQYF.

This clonotype has only a few counts. The chain carries TRBV7-2 and TRBJ2-7; possibly TRBD2 for D (5 bases). V was cut by 5 bases and J by 0 bases, with 20 bases left in between. Germline values: CDR1 SGHTA, CDR2 FQGNSA. The CDR3 length is 17 residues. The CDR3: CASSLSGNVYSSYEQYF. As DNA, the CDR3 is TGTGCCAGCAGCCTCTCGGGGAATGTCTACAGCTCCTACGAGCAGTACTTC.

This clonotype came up many times. The CDR3: CSVEDASSSTEAFF. DNA of the CDR3: TGCAGCGTTGAAGATGCTTCTTCCAGCACTGAAGCTTTCTTT. J is TRBJ1-1 and V is TRBV29-1; D is unclear. CDR1 is SQVTM and CDR2 is ANQGSEA in the germline V gene. CDR3 length: 14 amino acids. V was pared by 0 bases and J by 4 bases, with 12 bases between.

The gene calls are TRBV28 and TRBJ1-2; 9 bases agree with TRBD1. V lost 7 bases, J lost 4 bases, and 7 bases stayed unmatched. The CDR3 runs to 14 residues. Germline CDR1 is MDHEN and CDR2 is SYDVKM. Here the CDR3 reads CASNPGQGSYGYTF. CDR3 in DNA: TGTGCCAGCAATCCGGGACAGGGATCCTATGGCTACACCTTC.

This chain joins TRBV29-1 and TRBJ1-5; 8 positions agree with TRBD1. J lost 2 bases, V lost 8 bases, and 14 bases had no gene match. Germline-derived CDR1 and CDR2 are SQVTM and ANQGSEA. This CDR3 spans 16 amino acids. The CDR3 region has the DNA TGCAGCCCTCCGGGACAGGTGGGTCGAGGCAATCAGCCCCAGCATTTT. Its protein product is CSPPGQVGRGNQPQHF.

V is TRBV28 and J is TRBJ1-3; D is undetermined. The V end lost 2 bases, the J end lost 2 bases, and 7 bases lay between the germline ends. Germline CDR1 MDHEN, CDR2 SYDVKM. The CDR3 sequence is 14 residues long. CDR3 residues: CASSLIRTGNTIYF. CDR3 bases: TGTGCCAGCAGTTTAATCCGCACTGGAAACACCATATATTTT.

This chain uses TRBV9 with TRBJ2-1; D is perhaps TRBD1 (6 bases). Trimming left V 0 bases short and J 9 bases short, with 7 bases between. Germline CDR1 reads SGDLS; CDR2 reads YYNGEE. This CDR3 region has 12 residues. CDR3 sequence reads: CASSVGTAEQFF. The CDR3 DNA reads TGTGCCAGCAGCGTAGGGACAGCTGAGCAGTTCTTC.

This clonotype was recorded a few times. The rearrangement uses TRBV7-2 and TRBJ2-3; 7 positions match TRBD2. J gave up 5 bases and V 4 bases, and 9 bases lay outside the gene matches. Germline CDR1 and CDR2: SGHTA and FQGNSA. The length of the CDR3 is 15 residues. The CDR3 loop reads CASSSSGTIRDTQYF. The DNA of the CDR3 is TGTGCCAGCAGCTCCAGCGGGACCATCCGAGATACGCAGTATTTT.

This clonotype has more than one count but fewer than ten. This chain joins TRBV5-4 and TRBJ1-2; TRBD1 is a possible D gene (5 bases). The CDR3 spans 13 residues. CDR1 and CDR2 (germline): SGHNT, YYREEE (reference sequence). Trimming shortened V by 9 bases and J by 5 bases, and 17 bases separated the two germline ends. In DNA form, the CDR3 reads TGTGCCACCAGGGATGGGGTGAAGTATGGCTACACCTTC. It yields the protein CATRDGVKYGYTF.

This clonotype was recorded at least ten times. V gene TRBV11-2 combines with J gene TRBJ2-1; TRBD2 agrees at 9 bases. CDR1 and CDR2 (germline): SGHAT, FQNNGV. The J segment lost 3 bases and the V segment lost 0 bases, leaving 3 bases of the junction unmatched. The CDR3 is 16 residues long. CDR3 sequence (DNA): TGTGCCAGCAGCTTAGAACTAGCGGGTCACTACAATGAGCAGTTCTTC. Encoded protein: CASSLELAGHYNEQFF.

This clonotype was seen a handful of times. The V gene is TRBV5-1, the J gene TRBJ1-2; 8 bases line up with TRBD1. Trimming removed 4 bases from V and 8 bases from J; junction bases left unmatched: 7. The germline CDR1 and CDR2 sequences are SGHRS and YFSETQ. The CDR3 runs 13 residues. The CDR3, as DNA: TGCGCCAGCAGCATAGGACAGGGAGAAGGCTACACCTTC. Residues: CASSIGQGEGYTF.

In this sample, this clonotype turned up many times. The DNA of the CDR3 is TGTGCCAGCAGCTTAGGCTCCTCTCGGGAGCAGCCCCAGCATTTT. Its translation is CASSLGSSREQPQHF. The chain employs TRBV7-2 and TRBJ1-5, with D hard to call. The germline V gene encodes CDR1 SGHTA and CDR2 FQGNSA. The CDR3 is made up of 15 amino acids. The V end lost 1 base, the J end lost 7 bases, and 14 bases lay between the germline ends.

This clonotype has just a few counts. This chain connects TRBV5-5 to TRBJ1-1; 8 bases fit TRBD1. The germline gives CDR1 SGHKS, CDR2 YYEKEE (reference sequence). V lost 3 bases, J lost 2 bases, and 6 bases stayed unmatched. The CDR3 totals 15 residues. The CDR3 here is CASSWGGQGNTEAFF. In DNA form, the CDR3 reads TGTGCCAGCAGCTGGGGCGGACAGGGAAACACTGAAGCTTTCTTT.

This clonotype was picked up many times. As DNA, the CDR3 is TGTGCCAGTAGGACTACTTGGCAGCGGGAGTTGGCAGATACGCAGTATTTT. Its translation: CASRTTWQRELADTQYF. The chain recombines TRBV19 with TRBJ2-3, with TRBD2 matching over 8 bases. CDR3 size: 17 residues. Trimming took 6 bases from V and 4 from J; bases not matched to a gene: 15. Germline loops: CDR1 LNHDA, CDR2 SQIVND (reference sequence).

This clonotype was found many times. The J gene is TRBJ2-7, the V gene TRBV3-1; unclear D gene. Trimming took 4 bases from V and 7 from J, leaving 14 bases between them. The germline CDR1 and CDR2 sequences are LGHDT and YNNKEL (reference sequence). This CDR3 has 13 amino acids. The CDR3, as DNA: TGTGCCAGCAGCCCCAGCCCCACGGGTGAGCAGTACTTC. Its translation is CASSPSPTGEQYF.

The chain uses TRBV9 and TRBJ2-1; 9 bases fit TRBD1. CDR1 and CDR2 (germline): SGDLS, YYNGEE. V lost 0 bases and J lost 3; bases outside the gene matches: 7. CDR3 length: 17 residues. The CDR3 nucleotides read TGTGCCAGCAGCGTAGAACCCGGGACAGGGCTCTACAATGAGCAGTTCTTC. Protein: CASSVEPGTGLYNEQFF.

This clonotype was seen ten or more times. The rearrangement joins TRBV4-3 to TRBJ2-1; no clear D gene. The CDR3 has 12 residues. V was cut by 4 bases and J by 9 bases, with 10 bases left in between. Germline values: CDR1 LGHNA, CDR2 YSLEER. The CDR3, as DNA: TGCGCCAGCAGCCCCCCGCGGTCTGAGCAGTTCTTC. This translates into CASSPPRSEQFF.

This clonotype has only a few counts. The rearrangement joins TRBV7-9 to TRBJ2-1; D possibly corresponds to TRBD1 (6 bases). Germline V gene lookup returns CDR1 SEHNR and CDR2 FQNEAQ (reference sequence). The CDR3 totals 15 residues. Trimming shortened V by 3 bases and J by 5 bases, and 14 bases separated the two germline ends. The DNA of the CDR3 is TGTGCCAGCAGCTTTAAACCCGGGACAAACAATGAGCAGTTCTTC. Encoded protein: CASSFKPGTNNEQFF.

The sample holds many counts of this clonotype. The chain recombines TRBV4-2 with TRBJ2-1; TRBD2 matches at 10 bases. V was clipped by 1 base and J by 9 bases; unmatched bases: 9. The CDR3 is 16 residues long. Germline assignment: CDR1 LGHNA and CDR2 YNFKEQ. The CDR3 DNA is TGTGCCAGCAGCCAAGCCAGCGGGAGGGTTATGTTTGAGCAGTTCTTC. It translates to CASSQASGRVMFEQFF.

This clonotype was seen repeatedly, ten times or more. V usage is TRBV11-2 and J usage is TRBJ2-7, with D perhaps being TRBD1 or TRBD2 (5 bases each). The V gene lost 1 base and the J gene lost 3 bases, with 13 bases spanning the gap. The CDR3 consists of 15 residues. Germline assignment: CDR1 SGHAT and CDR2 FQNNGV. CDR3 nucleotide sequence: TGTGCCAGCAGCTTAGCGTGGGGGAACGACTACGAGCAGTACTTC. It translates to CASSLAWGNDYEQYF.

The genes are TRBV29-1 and TRBJ2-1, with D tentatively TRBD1 (6 bases). CDR1 SQVTM and CDR2 ANQGSEA come from the germline V gene. This CDR3 has 12 residues. The ends were cut back, 3 bases at V and 6 bases at J, with 9 bases in the middle. The CDR3 here is CSVDRGGNEQFF. DNA of the CDR3: TGCAGCGTTGACCGAGGGGGCAATGAGCAGTTCTTC.

The V call is TRBV27, the J call TRBJ2-5; 16 nucleotides agree with TRBD2. V trimming: 5 bases; J trimming: 5 bases; junction bases outside the gene matches: 5. Per germline, CDR1 MNHEY and CDR2 SMNVEV (reference sequence). The CDR3 runs 16 residues. The CDR3 protein is CASSGTSGRAWETQYF. DNA for the CDR3: TGTGCCAGCAGTGGGACTAGCGGGAGGGCCTGGGAGACCCAGTACTTC.

This clonotype was counted only a few times. This rearrangement joins TRBV20-1 to TRBJ2-1; 7 nucleotides line up with TRBD2. Per germline, CDR1 DFQATT and CDR2 SNEGSKA (reference sequence). J was trimmed by 12 bases and V by 6 bases; bases with no gene match: 11. The CDR3 covers 12 residues. This CDR3 reads CSALDVGLGQFF. CDR3 DNA sequence: TGCAGTGCCCTAGATGTCGGACTAGGGCAGTTCTTC.

This clonotype was observed many times. The V and J genes are TRBV28 and TRBJ1-2; D is ambiguous. The CDR3 sequence is 10 residues long. The germline V gene encodes CDR1 MDHEN and CDR2 SYDVKM. Between the trimmed V and J ends, which lost 7 bases and 4 bases, there was a span of 4 bases. This CDR3 reads CASKGYGYTF. DNA of the CDR3: TGTGCCAGCAAGGGCTATGGCTACACCTTC.

The table lists this clonotype with many counts. The chain couples TRBV6-2 or TRBV6-3 to TRBJ2-7; the D is unclear. Germline CDR1 MNHEY, CDR2 SVGEGT. V lost 6 bases, J lost 5 bases, and 17 bases lay in between. This CDR3 is 14 amino acids long. This CDR3 reads CASSPPVVAHEQYF. The DNA for the CDR3 is TGTGCCAGCAGCCCACCCGTAGTGGCACACGAGCAGTACTTC.

In its sample, this clonotype ranks as medium-sized. The rearrangement links TRBV29-1 to TRBJ2-7; TRBD2 matches 13 bases. The CDR3 totals 13 residues. CDR1 and CDR2 from the germline V gene are SQVTM and ANQGSEA. V shed 7 bases and J 3 bases; nucleotides not matched to a gene: 3. The CDR3 sequence: CSGRTSGSYEQYF. CDR3 nucleotide sequence: TGCAGCGGCCGGACTAGCGGGAGCTACGAGCAGTACTTC.